This TCR beta chain was documented in a study of cytomegalovirus exposure and HLA in healthy donors. Between the trimmed V and J ends, which lost 5 bases and 10 bases, there was a span of 14 bases. This CDR3 is built from 13 residues. CDR1 and CDR2 from the germline V gene are MDHEN and SYDVKM. Primers: 60 Vbeta forward and 13 Jbeta reverse. Data came from immunoSEQ multiplex PCR; TCRdb stores just in-frame clones and leaves some out. This sample has 100,000 to 150,000 clones; 17% occur once, and the top ten carry about 3%. V gene TRBV28 combines with J gene TRBJ1-4; possibly TRBD1 for D (6 bases). The sequenced material came from PBMCs. The TCR originated in a female donor in good health and CMV-seropositive. CDR3: CASSSTGLRKLFF. In nucleotides, the CDR3 is TGTGCCAGCAGTAGCACAGGGTTGAGAAAACTGTTTTTT.